This T cell receptor (beta chain) was found in a study of T cell responses to AZD1222 COVID-19 vaccine. Overall study: Pooled samples include second doses given at about 4 or 12 weeks.

Trimming pared 3 bases from V and 1 base from J, leaving 12 bases between. The CDR3 loop spans 15 amino acids. CDR1 and CDR2 (germline): LNHDA, SQIVND (reference sequence). Profiling relied on immunoSEQ multiplex PCR, and the TCRdb table lists in-frame clones only, not all of them. The table records some 140,000 clones, under 95% of them present only once. As for this clone: Its antigen remains unidentified.

Study-wide findings and caveats: Clonal diversity may have been underestimated, and the donors were mostly white British, with more females than males. Reportedly, nearly half of unique spike TCRs recognized epitopes outside B.1.351/B.1.1.7 mutations.

Material: peripheral blood, obtained on day 0 of AZD1222 vaccination. The chain uses TRBV19 and TRBJ1-1, with D possibly matching TRBD1 (6 bases). This TCR came from an adult in good health. The CDR3 DNA sequence: TGTGCCAGTAGTATCGGTGGGGGCGCGAACACTGAAGCTTTCTTT. This translates into CASSIGGGANTEAFF.